This T cell receptor (beta chain) was captured in a study of blood T cell repertoires in COVID-19. About this clone: Other DNA sequences in the sample encode the same CDR3.

Clones were sequenced by immunoSEQ multiplex PCR, and TCRdb holds only the in-frame ones, with some missing. The sample carries roughly 100,000 clones, roughly 81% recorded once. CDR1 and CDR2 (germline): MNHEY, SVGAGI. Trimming removed 6 bases at V and 2 bases at J, with 13 bases between. CDR3 length: 14 residues. The TCR comes from a man aged 40-50 years with active or convalescent COVID-19. Input material: peripheral blood. This sequence joins TRBV6-5 and TRBJ1-2; D gene unclear. CDR3 sequence (DNA): TGTGCCAGCAGAACCCCGGGTGGGAACTATGGCTACACCTTC. Protein sequence: CASRTPGGNYGYTF.